These T cell receptor beta chains were read from a single sample in a study of cytomegalovirus exposure and HLA in healthy donors. Method: immunoSEQ multiplex PCR; TCRdb's copy keeps in-frame clones and lacks some. This table has fewer than 110,000 clones, around 85% appearing once. The material sequenced was PBMCs. These receptors were taken from a young man in good health and CMV-seronegative. CDR3s include the opening cysteine and the closing phenylalanine or tryptophan. The D gene is left open where the match is weak. Size tells how often a clone was seen (once, few, many) or the class of an expanded clone, and some rows leave it out.

>NA|TRBV19|TRBJ2-2|TRBD2
TGTGCCAGTAGTAGTGGGAGGGCCTCCGGGGAGCTGTTTTTT
CASSSGRASGELFF
>NA|TRBV7-9|TRBJ2-3|NA
TGTGCCAGCAGCTCTGGACTACAACGAACCACAGATACGCAGTATTTT
CASSSGLQRTTDTQYF
>NA|TRBV18|TRBJ2-6|TRBD1
TGTGCCAGCTCACCACAGGGGGCGGCTGGGGCCAACGTCCTGACTTTC
CASSPQGAAGANVLTF
>few|TRBV11-2|TRBJ2-7|NA
TGTGCCAGCAGCTTACGGGGAAGGGGGGGCGCCTACGAGCAGTACTTC
CASSLRGRGGAYEQYF
>NA|TRBV9|TRBJ1-4|TRBD1
TGTGCCAGCAGCGTAGCTTCGGGACAGGGGAATGAAAAACTGTTTTTT
CASSVASGQGNEKLFF
>few|TRBV9|TRBJ2-5|TRBD2
TGTGCCAGCAGCGTAGGTGGGAGGGGACAAGAGACCCAGTACTTC
CASSVGGRGQETQYF
>NA|TRBV13|TRBJ2-1|TRBD2
TGTGCCAGCAGCGATTCCACTAGCGGGAGGTCCAATGAGCAGTTCTTC
CASSDSTSGRSNEQFF
>NA|TRBV29-1|TRBJ2-3|NA
TGCAGCGTTGAAGGGCGGGCTAGCACAGATACGCAGTATTTT
CSVEGRASTDTQYF
>once|TRBV30|TRBJ2-5|NA
TGTGCCTGGAGTGTAATAGCGGCGTACCAAGAGACCCAGTACTTC
CAWSVIAAYQETQYF
>NA|TRBV30|TRBJ2-2|TRBD1
TGTGCCTGGGACAGGGATACCGGGGAGCTGTTTTTT
CAWDRDTGELFF
>NA|TRBV21-1|TRBJ1-5|NA
TGTGCCAGCAGCACCAACCTAAGGTGGCAGGATAGCAATCAGCCCCAGCATTTT
CASSTNLRWQDSNQPQHF
>NA|TRBV5-1|TRBJ1-4|TRBD1
TGCGCCAGCAGCTTGGGGACAGGGGGTAATGAAAAACTGTTTTTT
CASSLGTGGNEKLFF
>few|TRBV2|TRBJ2-2|NA
TGTGCCAGCAGGGCCAGGGTCGACACCGGGGAGCTGTTTTTT
CASRARVDTGELFF
>NA|TRBV7-9|TRBJ2-7|NA
TGTGCCAGCAGCTTAGAGGGACACCGGAGCTCCTACGAGCAGTACTTC
CASSLEGHRSSYEQYF
>once|TRBV7-3|TRBJ2-2|NA
TGTGCCAGCAGCCTGACCTGGGCTGGGGAGCTGTTTTTT
CASSLTWAGELFF
>NA|TRBV27|TRBJ2-7|NA
TGTGCCAGTTCCCAAGAGGGCAACTACGAGCAGTACTTC
CASSQEGNYEQYF
>once|TRBV13|TRBJ1-1|NA
TGTGCCAGCAGCTCCGGACAGACGAACACTGAAGCTTTCTTT
CASSSGQTNTEAFF
>NA|TRBV6-1|TRBJ2-7|NA
TGTGCCAATTTGAGGGTCAGCTCCTACGAGCAGTACTTC
CANLRVSSYEQYF
>NA|TRBV6-5|TRBJ2-5|TRBD1
TGTGCCAGCAGTCCGGGACAGGGTAAAGAGACCCAGTACTTC
CASSPGQGKETQYF
>NA|TRBV7-3|TRBJ2-3|NA
TGTGCCAGCAGCTTAAGGGGACACGACACAGATACGCAGTATTTT
CASSLRGHDTDTQYF
>NA|TRBV5-1|TRBJ2-1|TRBD1
TGCGCCAGCAGGTTGACAGGGGCCCTTTATGAGCAGTTCTTC
CASRLTGALYEQFF
>NA|TRBV21-1|TRBJ2-5|NA
TGTGCCAGCAGCAAAAAGGACAGTAAGTACTTC
CASSKKDSKYF
>NA|TRBV2|TRBJ1-4|TRBD1
TGTGCCAGCAGTGATATTGACAGGGCTTCTGCAACTAATGAAAAACTGTTTTTT
CASSDIDRASATNEKLFF
>NA|TRBV29-1|TRBJ2-7|NA
TGCAGCGTTGCCTCGGGGGGCTACCTCTACGAGCAGTACTTC
CSVASGGYLYEQYF
>once|TRBV6-5|TRBJ2-5|NA
TGTGCCAGCAGTTCGACTTTCCAAGAGACCCAGTACTTC
CASSSTFQETQYF
>NA|TRBV27|TRBJ2-6|NA
TGTGCCAGCAGTGCGTGGGGGGCTGGGGCCAACGTCCTGACTTTC
CASSAWGAGANVLTF
>NA|TRBV9|TRBJ2-3|TRBD2
TGTGCCAGCAGCGTATCAGCGGGAGGGCCCACAGATACGCAGTATTTT
CASSVSAGGPTDTQYF
>NA|TRBV30|TRBJ2-1|TRBD2
TGTGTCTGGAGTGAGGGACTAGCGGGTCACAATGAGCAGTTCTTC
CVWSEGLAGHNEQFF
>NA|TRBV2|TRBJ1-6|NA
TGTGCCAGCAGTGTCCGCCGGGACAACTATAATTCACCCCTCCACTTT
CASSVRRDNYNSPLHF
>NA|TRBV7-7|TRBJ2-5|NA
TGTGCCAGCAGCTTAGCCGGGATACAAGAGACCCAGTACTTC
CASSLAGIQETQYF
>NA|TRBV19|TRBJ2-7|TRBD2
TGTGCCAGTAGCCCTCTGGGACTAGCGGGTCTCTACGAGCAGTACTTC
CASSPLGLAGLYEQYF
>NA|TRBV9|TRBJ2-5|NA
TGTGCCAGCAGCGTTTCTACGGTACAAGAGACCCAGTACTTC
CASSVSTVQETQYF
>NA|TRBV7-2|TRBJ2-1|TRBD2
TGTGCCAGCAGCCCCCCGGGGGGAGGAATAGACGATGAGCAGTTCTTC
CASSPPGGGIDDEQFF
>few|TRBV18|TRBJ2-1|NA
TGTGCCAGCTCACAAGACTTCGCCAATGAGCAGTTCTTC
CASSQDFANEQFF
>NA|TRBV25-1|TRBJ1-1|TRBD1
TGTGCCAGCAGAGCCGGGACAGGGGCAAACACTGAAGCTTTCTTT
CASRAGTGANTEAFF
>NA|TRBV5-1|TRBJ1-1|NA
TGCGCCAGCAGCTTCGGGGGGAACACTGAAGCTTTCTTT
CASSFGGNTEAFF
>NA|TRBV4-2|TRBJ1-4|NA
TGTGCCAGCAGCCAAGGCAGGGGAAATGAAAAACTGTTTTTT
CASSQGRGNEKLFF
>NA|TRBV5-1|TRBJ2-5|NA
TGCGCCAGCAGCTTCCGGGGACAAGAGACCCAGTACTTC
CASSFRGQETQYF
>NA|TRBV5-6|TRBJ1-2|NA
TGTGCCAGCAGCTTTCCGGGAACCCACTATGGCTACACCTTC
CASSFPGTHYGYTF
>once|TRBV6-5|TRBJ2-4|TRBD1
TGTGCCAGCGCTTCGACAGGGGCCCGCAACATTCAGTACTTC
CASASTGARNIQYF
>NA|TRBV7-2|TRBJ2-7|NA
TGTGCCAGCAGCGGAGGTGGTTCTTTATACGAGCAGTACTTC
CASSGGGSLYEQYF
>NA|TRBV5-1|TRBJ2-1|TRBD2
TGCGCCAGCAGCTTGGTCCTAGCGGGAGGTTATAACGAGCAGTTCTTC
CASSLVLAGGYNEQFF
>NA|TRBV6-4|TRBJ2-5|TRBD1
TGTGCCAGCGCCGAAGGGACAGGGGCCCTGGAGACCCAGTACTTC
CASAEGTGALETQYF
>NA|TRBV5-1|TRBJ2-5|NA
TGCGCCAGCAGCACGGGGACTCGGCGGGAGACCCAGTACTTC
CASSTGTRRETQYF
>NA|TRBV2|TRBJ2-2|NA
TGTGCCAGTGAGGCGGAGAACACCGGGGAGCTGTTTTTT
CASEAENTGELFF
>NA|TRBV7-9|TRBJ1-6|TRBD1
TGTGCCAGCCGTCAGGGGGTTAGTTCACCCCTCCACTTT
CASRQGVSSPLHF
>few|TRBV11-2|TRBJ2-1|NA
TGTGCCAGCAGCTTAGTGGCGGGACCCTACAATGAGCAGTTCTTC
CASSLVAGPYNEQFF
>NA|TRBV28|TRBJ1-4|NA
TGTGCCAGCAGTTTCCCCGGAGAGGGGGTAGATGAAAAACTGTTTTTT
CASSFPGEGVDEKLFF
>NA|TRBV5-1|TRBJ2-2|NA
TGCGCCAGCAGCTTGGTACAGTCCACCGGGGAGCTGTTTTTT
CASSLVQSTGELFF
>once|TRBV14|TRBJ2-7|NA
TGTGCCAGCAGCCAAGATTTTATTAGCGGCCCCTACGAGCAGTACTTC
CASSQDFISGPYEQYF
>few|TRBV5-1|TRBJ2-7|NA
TGCGCCAGCAGCTTGGACCCCCGGGACAAGATCTTCTTC
CASSLDPRDKIFF